This T cell receptor (beta chain) was sequenced during a study of blood T cells in healthy people across ages. Germline CDR1 reads SGHTA; CDR2 reads FQGNSA. This CDR3 region has 17 residues. The junction had 9 bases not matched to a gene; V was cut back by 3 bases and J by 4 bases. The authors ran a second PCR of 7 to 11 cycles using a sample-barcoded 5' primer and a J-beta primer mix. TCRdb re-called the 5' RACE reads with MiXCR, one entry per CDR3 protein. Of more than 650,000 distinct CDR3 sequences in the sample, about a fifth were seen once. The chain recombines TRBV7-2 with TRBJ2-1; 10 positions agree with TRBD2. The sequence was obtained from a man in his 70s in good health. Sequences were obtained from blood. CDR3 residues: CASSFEIAGGGYNEQFF. The DNA of the CDR3 is TGTGCCAGCAGCTTCGAAATAGCGGGAGGAGGATACAATGAGCAGTTCTTC.